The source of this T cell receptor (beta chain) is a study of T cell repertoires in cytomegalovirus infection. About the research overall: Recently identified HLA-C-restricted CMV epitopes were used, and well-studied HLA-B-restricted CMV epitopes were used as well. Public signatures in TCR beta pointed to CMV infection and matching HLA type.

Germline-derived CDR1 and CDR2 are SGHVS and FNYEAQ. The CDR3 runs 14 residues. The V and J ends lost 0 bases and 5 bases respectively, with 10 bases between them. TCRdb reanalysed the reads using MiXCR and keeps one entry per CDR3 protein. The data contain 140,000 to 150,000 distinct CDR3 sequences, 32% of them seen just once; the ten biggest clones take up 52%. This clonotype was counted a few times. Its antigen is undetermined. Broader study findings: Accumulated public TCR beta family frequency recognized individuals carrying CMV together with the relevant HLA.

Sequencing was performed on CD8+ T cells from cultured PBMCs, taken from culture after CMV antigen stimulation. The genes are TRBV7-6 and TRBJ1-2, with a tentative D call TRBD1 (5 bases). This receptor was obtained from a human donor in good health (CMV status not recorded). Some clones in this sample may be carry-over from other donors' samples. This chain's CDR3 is CASSLAATGYGYTF. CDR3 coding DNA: TGTGCCAGCAGCTTAGCGGCCACAGGATATGGCTACACCTTC. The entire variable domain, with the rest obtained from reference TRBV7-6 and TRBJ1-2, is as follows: GAGVSQSPRYKVTKRGQDVALRCDPISGHVSLYWYRQALGQGPEFLTYFNYEAQQDKSGLPNDRFSAERPEGSISTLTIQRTEQRDSAMYRCASSLAATGYGYTFGSGTRLTVV.